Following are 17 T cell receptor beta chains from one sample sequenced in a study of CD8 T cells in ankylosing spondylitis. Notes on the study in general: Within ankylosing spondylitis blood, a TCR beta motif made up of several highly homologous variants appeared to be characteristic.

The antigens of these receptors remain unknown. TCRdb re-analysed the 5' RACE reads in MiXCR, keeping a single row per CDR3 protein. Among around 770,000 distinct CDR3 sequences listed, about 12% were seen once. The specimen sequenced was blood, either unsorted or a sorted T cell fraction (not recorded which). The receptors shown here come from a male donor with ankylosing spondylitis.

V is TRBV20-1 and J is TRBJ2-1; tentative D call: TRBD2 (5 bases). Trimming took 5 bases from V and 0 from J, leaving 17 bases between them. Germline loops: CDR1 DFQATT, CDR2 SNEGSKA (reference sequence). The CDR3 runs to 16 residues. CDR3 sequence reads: CSAGTRARSSYNEQFF. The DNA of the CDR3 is TGCAGTGCTGGCACTAGGGCCCGGAGCTCCTACAATGAGCAGTTCTTC.

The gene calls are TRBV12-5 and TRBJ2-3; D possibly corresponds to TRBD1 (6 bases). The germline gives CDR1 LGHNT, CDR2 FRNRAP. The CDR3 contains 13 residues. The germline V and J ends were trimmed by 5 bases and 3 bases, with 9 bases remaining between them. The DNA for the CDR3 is TGTGCTAGTGGTGTAGGGGGAACAGATACGCAGTATTTT. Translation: CASGVGGTDTQYF.

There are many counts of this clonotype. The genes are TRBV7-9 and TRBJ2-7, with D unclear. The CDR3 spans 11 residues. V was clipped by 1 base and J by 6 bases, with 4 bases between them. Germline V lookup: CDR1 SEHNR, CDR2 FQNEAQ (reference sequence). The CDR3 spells CASSLGAEQYF. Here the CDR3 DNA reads TGTGCCAGCAGCTTAGGAGCCGAGCAGTACTTC.

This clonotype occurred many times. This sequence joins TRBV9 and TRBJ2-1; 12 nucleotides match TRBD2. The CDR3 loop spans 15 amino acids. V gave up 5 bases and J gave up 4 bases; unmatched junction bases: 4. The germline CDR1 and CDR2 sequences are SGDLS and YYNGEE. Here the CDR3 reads CASSWTSGTYNEQFF. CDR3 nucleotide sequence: TGTGCCAGCAGTTGGACTAGCGGGACATACAATGAGCAGTTCTTC. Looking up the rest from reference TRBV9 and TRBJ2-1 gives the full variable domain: DSGVTQTPKHLITATGQRVTLRCSPRSGDLSVYWYQQSLDQGLQFLIQYYNGEERAKGNILERFSAQQFPDLHSELNLSSLELGDSALYFCASSWTSGTYNEQFFGPGTRLTVL.

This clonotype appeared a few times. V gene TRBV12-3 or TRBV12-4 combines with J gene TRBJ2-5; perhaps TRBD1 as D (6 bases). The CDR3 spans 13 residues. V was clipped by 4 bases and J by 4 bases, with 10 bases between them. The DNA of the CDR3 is TGTGCCAGCAGTTGGGCAGGGGCAGAGACCCAGTACTTC. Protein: CASSWAGAETQYF.

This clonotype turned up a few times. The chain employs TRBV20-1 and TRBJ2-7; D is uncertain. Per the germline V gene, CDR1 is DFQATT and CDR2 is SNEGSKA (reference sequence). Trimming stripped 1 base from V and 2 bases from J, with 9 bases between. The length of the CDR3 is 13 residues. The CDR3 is CSARAARTYEQYF. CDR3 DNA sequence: TGCAGTGCTAGAGCTGCGAGGACCTACGAGCAGTACTTC.

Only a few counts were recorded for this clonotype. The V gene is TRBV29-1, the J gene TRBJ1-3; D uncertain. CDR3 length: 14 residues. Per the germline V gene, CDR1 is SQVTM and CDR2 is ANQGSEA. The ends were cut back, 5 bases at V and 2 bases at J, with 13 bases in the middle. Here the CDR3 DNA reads TGCAGCGTTAGGTCGTGGACCACTGGAAACACCATATATTTT. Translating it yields CSVRSWTTGNTIYF. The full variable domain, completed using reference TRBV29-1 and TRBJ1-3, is SAVISQKPSRDICQRGTSLTIQCQVDSQVTMMFWYRQQPGQSLTLIATANQGSEATYESGFVIDKFPISRPNLTFSTLTVSNMSPEDSSIYLCSVRSWTTGNTIYFGEGSWLTVV.

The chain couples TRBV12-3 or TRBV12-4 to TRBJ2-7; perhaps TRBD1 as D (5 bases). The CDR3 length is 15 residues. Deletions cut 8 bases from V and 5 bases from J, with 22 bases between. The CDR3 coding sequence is TGTGCCAGCCAACCCGGGCCTAGGGGCTACAACGAGCAGTACTTC. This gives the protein CASQPGPRGYNEQYF.

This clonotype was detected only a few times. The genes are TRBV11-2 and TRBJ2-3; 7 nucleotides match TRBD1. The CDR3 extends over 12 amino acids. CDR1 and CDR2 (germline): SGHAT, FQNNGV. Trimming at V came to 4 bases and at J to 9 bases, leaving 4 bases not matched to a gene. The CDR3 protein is CASSSRTGTQYF. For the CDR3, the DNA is TGTGCCAGCAGCTCACGGACAGGAACGCAGTATTTT.

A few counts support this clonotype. DNA for the CDR3: TGTGCCAGCAGCGCAACAGGCTACAATCAGCCCCAGCATTTT. Protein product: CASSATGYNQPQHF. V is TRBV25-1 and J is TRBJ1-5; a possible D gene is TRBD1 (5 bases). Between the trimmed V and J ends, which lost 6 bases and 3 bases, there was a span of 12 bases. Per germline, CDR1 MGHDK and CDR2 SYGVNS. This CDR3 contains 14 residues. The whole variable domain, filled in from reference TRBV25-1 and TRBJ1-5, reads EADIYQTPRYLVIGTGKKITLECSQTMGHDKMYWYQQDPGMELHLIHYSYGVNSTEKGDLSSESTVSRIRTEHFPLTLESARPSHTSQYLCASSATGYNQPQHFGDGTRLSIL.

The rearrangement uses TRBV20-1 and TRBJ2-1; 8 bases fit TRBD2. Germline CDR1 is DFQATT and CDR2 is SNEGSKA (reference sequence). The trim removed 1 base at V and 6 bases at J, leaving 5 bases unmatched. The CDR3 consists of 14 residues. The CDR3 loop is CSARAGGPGNEQFF. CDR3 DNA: TGCAGTGCTAGAGCGGGAGGGCCGGGCAATGAGCAGTTCTTC.

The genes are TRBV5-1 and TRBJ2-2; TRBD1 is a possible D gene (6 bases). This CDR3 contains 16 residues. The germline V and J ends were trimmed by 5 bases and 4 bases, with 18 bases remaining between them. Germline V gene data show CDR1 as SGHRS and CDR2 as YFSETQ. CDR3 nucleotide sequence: TGCGCCAGCAGTAAAACCTCAGGGGCTAGCACCGGGGAGCTGTTTTTT. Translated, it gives CASSKTSGASTGELFF.

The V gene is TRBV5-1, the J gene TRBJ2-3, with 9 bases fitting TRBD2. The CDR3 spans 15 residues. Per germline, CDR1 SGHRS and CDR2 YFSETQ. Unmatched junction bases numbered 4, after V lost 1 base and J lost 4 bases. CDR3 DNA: TGCGCCAGCAGCTTGTCTAGCGGGACTGCAGATACGCAGTATTTT. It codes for CASSLSSGTADTQYF.

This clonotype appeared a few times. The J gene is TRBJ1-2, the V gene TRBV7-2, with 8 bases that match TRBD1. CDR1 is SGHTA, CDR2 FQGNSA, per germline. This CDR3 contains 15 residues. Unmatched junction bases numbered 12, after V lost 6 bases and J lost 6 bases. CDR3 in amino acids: CASSSRDRPLNGYTF. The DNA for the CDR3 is TGTGCCAGCAGTAGCCGGGACAGGCCCTTGAATGGCTACACCTTC.

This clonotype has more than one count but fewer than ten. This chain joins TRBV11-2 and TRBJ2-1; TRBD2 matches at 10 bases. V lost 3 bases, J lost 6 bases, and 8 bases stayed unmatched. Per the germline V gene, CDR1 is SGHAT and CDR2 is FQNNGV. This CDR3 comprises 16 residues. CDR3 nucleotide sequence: TGTGCCAGCAGCTTCAATAGCGGGAGGCCTCTCAATGAGCAGTTCTTC. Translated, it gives CASSFNSGRPLNEQFF.

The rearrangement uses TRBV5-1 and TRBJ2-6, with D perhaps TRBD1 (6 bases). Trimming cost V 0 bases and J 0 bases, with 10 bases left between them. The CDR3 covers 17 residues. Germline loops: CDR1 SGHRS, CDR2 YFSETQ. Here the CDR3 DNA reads TGCGCCAGCAGCTTGGGACAGGTTCACTCTGGGGCCAACGTCCTGACTTTC. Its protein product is CASSLGQVHSGANVLTF.

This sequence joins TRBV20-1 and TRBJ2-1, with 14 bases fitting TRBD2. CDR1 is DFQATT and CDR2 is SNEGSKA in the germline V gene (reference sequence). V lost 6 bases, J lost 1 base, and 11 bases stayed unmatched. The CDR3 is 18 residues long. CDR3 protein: CSASGLAGGWGSYNEQFF. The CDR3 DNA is TGCAGTGCATCCGGACTAGCGGGAGGTTGGGGGTCCTACAATGAGCAGTTCTTC.